Included here is one T cell receptor (beta chain) sequence, with context. This clone was counted once. This clone's antigen is unknown. It has no much larger one-base neighbor in the sample; base qualities were not kept. These data originate in a study of blood T cell repertoires in COVID-19 (TCRdb year 2020). In the study overall: Samples covering the acute and convalescent phases of COVID-19 were provided by collaborators in the United States, Italy and Spain. HLA class I and class II types, where available, came from metadata supplied by the sample provider rather than from assay-based typing. Deeply sampled blood TCRbeta repertoires from subjects exposed to, actively infected with, or recovered from COVID-19 were included in the dataset. The repertoires were released in a freely available public database intended as a resource for research on the immune response to SARS-CoV-2. Nearly every sample came with metadata listing a de-identified subject ID, COVID-19 status, age in years and sex. The material from the prospective study consisted of cDNA or gDNA derived from T cells, B-cell-depleted T cells, or PBMCs. Samples were obtained from the ongoing ImmuneRACE study (first 160 participants) and from 1,000 to 1,500 subjects provided by 6 global collaborators.

Participants in the prospective study were enrolled through a virtual design, were aged about 18 to 100 years, and lived in approximately 24 United States geographic areas. In the prospective study, participants were assigned to cohorts based on the clinical history participants reported in a screening survey and a study questionnaire. Recovered participants in ImmuneRACE Cohort 3 were defined as having two consecutive negative NP/OP PCR tests, clearance from a healthcare professional, or resolution of symptoms. Each participant in the prospective study had whole blood, serum and a nasopharyngeal or oropharyngeal swab collected by mobile phlebotomists. Participants in the prospective study had the option to provide additional blood draws and questionnaires over a 2-month period. Before DNA extraction, prospective study blood samples were shipped either frozen or at room temperature. Points the paper makes about the study in general: The quantity of clinical and demographic metadata differed by source and by participant and was supplied without curation.

TCRbeta CDR3 regions were amplified from genomic DNA by means of the immunoSEQ Assay, a bias-controlled multiplex PCR. The authors' analysis ran thus. Nucleated cell counts per sample were estimated from amplification of reference gene primers within the assay. Sequence reads were collapsed and filtered to measure the absolute abundance of every unique TCRbeta CDR3 rearrangement. For each sample, productive Simpson clonality was calculated by taking the square root of Simpson's diversity index across productive rearrangements. This is the immuneACCESS table as TCRdb keeps it, with only in-frame sequences that have V and J called. A part of the clones is gone; compared with another copy, unresolved V genes explain less than half, and the rest is unexplained. The V and J calls and clone size are taken from that table; D and trimming were inferred from the DNA. The sample table holds over 300,000 clones, of which 70% to 90% were seen once. The leading ten clones occupy 10% of the sample.

Reading from cysteine to phenylalanine, the CDR3 counts 13 amino acids. Kept here is only the CDR3 DNA, which spans 39 bases and is read in frame from base 1. The germline V gene (reference sequence) supplies CDR1 LNHDA and CDR2 SQIVND. Relative to germline, V is 4 bases shorter and J is 3 bases shorter, with 9 bases between their ends. The sequence came from a woman aged 18-30 years who had recovered from COVID-19. The chain links TRBV19 with TRBJ1-1; the D segment cannot be called with confidence. Sequenced sample: PBMCs or T cells enriched from blood (not recorded which). The bases read TGTGCCAGTAGTACCTCGGGGTACACTGAAGCTTTCTTT. Its translation is CASSTSGYTEAFF.